This TCR beta chain was retrieved from a study of blood T cell repertoires in COVID-19. At the level of the study: Samples came from the United States, Italy and Spain, spanning acute and convalescent COVID-19. Sources were T cells, B-cell-depleted T cells, or PBMCs; the material itself was cDNA or gDNA.

Original data processing: From reference gene primer amplification, estimates of nucleated cell counts were derived. Here immunoSEQ multiplex PCR was the method, and the copy in TCRdb shows in-frame clones only, minus some. V, J and clone size reflect that table, while D and trimming were determined from the DNA. The sample contains roughly 340,000 clones, under 95% of which appear only once. Germline lookup yields CDR1 MNHEY and CDR2 SMNVEV (reference sequence). The CDR3 is 13 residues long. V was shortened by 7 bases and J by 6 bases, with 13 bases between the two germline ends. The material sequenced was peripheral blood. This clonotype originated in a woman aged 18-29 years who had recovered from COVID-19. The chain employs TRBV27 and TRBJ1-5, with D perhaps matching TRBD1 (6 bases). CDR3 amino acids: CASTTGSGQPQHF. Here the CDR3 DNA reads TGTGCCAGCACTACAGGGTCGGGTCAGCCCCAGCATTTT.